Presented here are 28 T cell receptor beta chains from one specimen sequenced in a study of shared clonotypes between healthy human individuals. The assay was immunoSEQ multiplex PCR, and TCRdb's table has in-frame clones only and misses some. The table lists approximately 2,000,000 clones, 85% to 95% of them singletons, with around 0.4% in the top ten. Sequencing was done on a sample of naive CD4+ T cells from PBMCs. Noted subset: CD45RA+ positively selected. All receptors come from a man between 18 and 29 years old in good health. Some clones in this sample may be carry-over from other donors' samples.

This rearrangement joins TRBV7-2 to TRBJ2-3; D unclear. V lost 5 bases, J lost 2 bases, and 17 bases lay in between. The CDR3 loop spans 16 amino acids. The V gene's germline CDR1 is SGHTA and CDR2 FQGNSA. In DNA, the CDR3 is TGTGCCAGCAGCCCCGGGCCGAGCCCTATCACAGATACGCAGTATTTT. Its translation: CASSPGPSPITDTQYF.

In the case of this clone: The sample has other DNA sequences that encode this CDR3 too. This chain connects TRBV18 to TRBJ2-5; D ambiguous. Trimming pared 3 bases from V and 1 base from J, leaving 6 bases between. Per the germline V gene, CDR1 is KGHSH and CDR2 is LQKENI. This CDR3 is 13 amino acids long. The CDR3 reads CASSPPSQETQYF. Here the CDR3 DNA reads TGTGCCAGCTCACCCCCTTCCCAAGAGACCCAGTACTTC.

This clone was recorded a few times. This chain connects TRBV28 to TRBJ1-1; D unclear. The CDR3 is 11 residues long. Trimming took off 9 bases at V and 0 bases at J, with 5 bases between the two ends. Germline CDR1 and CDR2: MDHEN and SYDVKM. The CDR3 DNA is TGTGCCAGTGCGTTGAACACTGAAGCTTTCTTT. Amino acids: CASALNTEAFF. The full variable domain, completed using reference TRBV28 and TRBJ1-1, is DVKVTQSSRYLVKRTGEKVFLECVQDMDHENMFWYRQDPGLGLRLIYFSYDVKMKEKGDIPEGYSVSREKKERFSLILESASTNQTSMYLCASALNTEAFFGQGTRLTVV.

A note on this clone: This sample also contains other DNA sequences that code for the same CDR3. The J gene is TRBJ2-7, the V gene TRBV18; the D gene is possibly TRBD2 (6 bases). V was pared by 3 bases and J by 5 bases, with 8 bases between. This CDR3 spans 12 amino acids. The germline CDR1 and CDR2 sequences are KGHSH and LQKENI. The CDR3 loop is CASSPGGDEQYF. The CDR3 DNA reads TGTGCCAGCTCACCGGGCGGGGACGAGCAGTACTTC.

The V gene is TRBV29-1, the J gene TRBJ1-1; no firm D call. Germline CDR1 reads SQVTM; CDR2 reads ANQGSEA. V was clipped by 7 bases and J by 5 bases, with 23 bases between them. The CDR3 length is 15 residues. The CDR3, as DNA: TGCAGCGCAATTACCGGAGTTGAAGTGAGTACTGAAGCTTTCTTT. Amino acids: CSAITGVEVSTEAFF.

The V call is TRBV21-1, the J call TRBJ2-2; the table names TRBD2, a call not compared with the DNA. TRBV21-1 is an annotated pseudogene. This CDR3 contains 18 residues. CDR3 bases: TGTGCCAGCAGCCTTCCCTGGACTAGCGAAAAGAACACCGGGGAGCTGTTTTTT. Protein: CASSLPWTSEKNTGELFF.

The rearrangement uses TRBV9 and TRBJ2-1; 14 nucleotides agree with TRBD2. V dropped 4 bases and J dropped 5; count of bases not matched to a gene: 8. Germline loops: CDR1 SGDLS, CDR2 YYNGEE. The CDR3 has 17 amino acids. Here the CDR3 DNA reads TGTGCCAGCAGCCCTGGACTAGCGGGAGGTGTAGACAATGAGCAGTTCTTC. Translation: CASSPGLAGGVDNEQFF.

CDR3 loop: CASSGGLAGGHETQYF. CDR3 DNA: TGCGCCAGCAGCGGCGGACTAGCGGGAGGGCACGAGACCCAGTACTTC. This rearrangement joins TRBV5-1 to TRBJ2-5; 15 bases align to TRBD2. CDR1 is SGHRS, CDR2 YFSETQ, per germline. This CDR3 contains 16 residues. V shed 4 bases, J shed 5 bases, and the junction held 6 bases outside the gene matches. Full variable domain (remainder filled in from reference TRBV5-1 and TRBJ2-5): KAGVTQTPRYLIKTRGQQVTLSCSPISGHRSVSWYQQTPGQGLQFLFEYFSETQRNKGNFPGRFSGRQFSNSRSEMNVSTLELGDSALYLCASSGGLAGGHETQYFGPGTRLLVL.

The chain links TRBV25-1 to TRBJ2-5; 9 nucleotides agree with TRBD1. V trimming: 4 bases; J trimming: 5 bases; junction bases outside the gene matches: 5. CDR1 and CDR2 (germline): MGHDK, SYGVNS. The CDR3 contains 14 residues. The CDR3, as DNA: TGTGCCAGCAGTGCTACAGGGGGCTCGGAGACCCAGTACTTC. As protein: CASSATGGSETQYF.

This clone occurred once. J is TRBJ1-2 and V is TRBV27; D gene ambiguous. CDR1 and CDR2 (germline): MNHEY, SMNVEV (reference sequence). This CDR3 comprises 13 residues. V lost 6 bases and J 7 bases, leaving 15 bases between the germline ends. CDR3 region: CASRRPGGGGYTF. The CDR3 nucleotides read TGTGCCAGCAGACGTCCGGGAGGCGGTGGCTACACCTTC.

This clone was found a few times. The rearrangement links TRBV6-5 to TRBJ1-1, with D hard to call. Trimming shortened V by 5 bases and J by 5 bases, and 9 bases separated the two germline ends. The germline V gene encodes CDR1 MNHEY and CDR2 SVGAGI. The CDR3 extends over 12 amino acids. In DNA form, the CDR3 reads TGTGCCAGCAGTAATTCGGGTACTGAAGCTTTCTTT. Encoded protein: CASSNSGTEAFF.

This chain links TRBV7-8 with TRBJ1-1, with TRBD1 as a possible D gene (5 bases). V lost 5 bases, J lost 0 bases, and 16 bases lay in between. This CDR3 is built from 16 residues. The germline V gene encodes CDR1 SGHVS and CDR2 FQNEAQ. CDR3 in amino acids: CASSRGLRSMNTEAFF. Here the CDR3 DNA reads TGTGCCAGCAGCCGGGGACTTCGAAGCATGAACACTGAAGCTTTCTTT.

CDR3 in amino acids: CASSPWGTSGYEQYF. CDR3 nucleotides: TGTGCCAGCTCACCATGGGGGACTAGCGGCTACGAGCAGTACTTC. The V gene is TRBV18, the J gene TRBJ2-7, with TRBD2 matching 11 bases. The CDR3 extends over 15 amino acids. V gave up 2 bases and J gave up 3 bases; unmatched junction bases: 3. In germline, CDR1 is KGHSH, CDR2 LQKENI.

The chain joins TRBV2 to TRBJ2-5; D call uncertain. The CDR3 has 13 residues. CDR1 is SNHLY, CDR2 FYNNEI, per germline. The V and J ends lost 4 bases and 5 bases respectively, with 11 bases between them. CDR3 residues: CASSASGLETQYF. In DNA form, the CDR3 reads TGTGCCAGCAGTGCTTCTGGGCTGGAGACCCAGTACTTC. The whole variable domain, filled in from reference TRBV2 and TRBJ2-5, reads EPEVTQTPSHQVTQMGQEVILRCVPISNHLYFYWYRQILGQKVEFLVSFYNNEISEKSEIFDDQFSVERPDGSNFTLKIRSTKLEDSAMYFCASSASGLETQYFGPGTRLLVL.

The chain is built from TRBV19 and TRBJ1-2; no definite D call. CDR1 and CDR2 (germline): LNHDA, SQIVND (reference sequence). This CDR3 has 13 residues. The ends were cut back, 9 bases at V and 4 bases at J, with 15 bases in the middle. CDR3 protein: CASSAGVIYGYTF. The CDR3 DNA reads TGTGCCAGCTCTGCCGGGGTCATCTATGGCTACACCTTC.

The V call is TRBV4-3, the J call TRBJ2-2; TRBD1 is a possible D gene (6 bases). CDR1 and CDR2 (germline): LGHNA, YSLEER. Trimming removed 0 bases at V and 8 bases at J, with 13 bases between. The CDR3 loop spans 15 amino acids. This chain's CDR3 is CASSQESQGRGELFF. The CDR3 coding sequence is TGCGCCAGCAGCCAAGAATCTCAGGGGCGGGGGGAGCTGTTTTTT.

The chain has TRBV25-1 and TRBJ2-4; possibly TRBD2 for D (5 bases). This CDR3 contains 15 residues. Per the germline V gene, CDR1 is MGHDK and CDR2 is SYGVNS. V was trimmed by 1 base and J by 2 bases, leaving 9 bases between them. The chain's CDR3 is CASSESGTSKNIQYF. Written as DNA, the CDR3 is TGTGCCAGCAGTGAATCGGGAACTTCCAAAAACATTCAGTACTTC.

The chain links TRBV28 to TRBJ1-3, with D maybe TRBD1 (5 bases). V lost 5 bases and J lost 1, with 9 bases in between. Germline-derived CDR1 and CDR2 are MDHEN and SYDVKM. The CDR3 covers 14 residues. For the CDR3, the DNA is TGTGCCAGCAGTGCAGGGACTTCTGGAAACACCATATATTTT. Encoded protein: CASSAGTSGNTIYF.

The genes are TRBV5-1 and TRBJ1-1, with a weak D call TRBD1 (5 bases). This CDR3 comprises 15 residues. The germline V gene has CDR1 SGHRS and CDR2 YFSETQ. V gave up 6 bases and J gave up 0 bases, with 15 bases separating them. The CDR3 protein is CASTRGGTMNTEAFF. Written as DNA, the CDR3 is TGCGCCAGCACCCGGGGCGGTACCATGAACACTGAAGCTTTCTTT.

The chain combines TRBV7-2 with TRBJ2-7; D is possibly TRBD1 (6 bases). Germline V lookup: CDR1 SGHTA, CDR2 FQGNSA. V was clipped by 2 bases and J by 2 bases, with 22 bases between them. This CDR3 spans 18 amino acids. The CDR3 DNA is TGTGCCAGCAGCTTACAGACAGGAACGACCCTTGCGACCTACGAGCAGTACTTC. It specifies CASSLQTGTTLATYEQYF. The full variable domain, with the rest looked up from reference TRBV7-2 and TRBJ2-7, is GAGVSQSPSNKVTEKGKDVELRCDPISGHTALYWYRQSLGQGLEFLIYFQGNSAPDKSGLPSDRFSAERTGGSVSTLTIQRTQQEDSAVYLCASSLQTGTTLATYEQYFGPGTRLTVT.

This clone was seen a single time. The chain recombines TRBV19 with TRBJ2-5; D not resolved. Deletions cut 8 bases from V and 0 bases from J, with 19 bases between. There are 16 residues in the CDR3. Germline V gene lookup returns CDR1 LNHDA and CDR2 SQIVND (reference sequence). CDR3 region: CASSTRRPEYQETQYF. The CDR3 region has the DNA TGTGCCAGTTCCACTCGAAGACCCGAGTACCAAGAGACCCAGTACTTC.

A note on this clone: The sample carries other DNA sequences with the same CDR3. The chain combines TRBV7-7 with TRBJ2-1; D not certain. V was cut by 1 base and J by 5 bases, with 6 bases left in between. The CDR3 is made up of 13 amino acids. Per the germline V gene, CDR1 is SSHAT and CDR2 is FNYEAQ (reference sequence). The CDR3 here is CASSLGQDNEQFF. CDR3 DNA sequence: TGTGCCAGCAGCTTAGGCCAGGACAATGAGCAGTTCTTC.

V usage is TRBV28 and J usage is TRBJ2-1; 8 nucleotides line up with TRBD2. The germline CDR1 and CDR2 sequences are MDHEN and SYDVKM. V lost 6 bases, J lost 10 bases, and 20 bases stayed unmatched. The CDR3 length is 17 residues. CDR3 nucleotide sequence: TGTGCCAGCAGCTCCCCCCTCTCGGGAGGGCCCCTTAGGGAGCAGTTCTTC. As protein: CASSSPLSGGPLREQFF.

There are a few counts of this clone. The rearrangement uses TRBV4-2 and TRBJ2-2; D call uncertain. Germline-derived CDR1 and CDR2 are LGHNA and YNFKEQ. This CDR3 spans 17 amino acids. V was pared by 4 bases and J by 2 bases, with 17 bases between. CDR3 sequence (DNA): TGTGCCAGCAGCCTCCTGCCCCTAGGCCAAAACACCGGGGAGCTGTTTTTT. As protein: CASSLLPLGQNTGELFF.

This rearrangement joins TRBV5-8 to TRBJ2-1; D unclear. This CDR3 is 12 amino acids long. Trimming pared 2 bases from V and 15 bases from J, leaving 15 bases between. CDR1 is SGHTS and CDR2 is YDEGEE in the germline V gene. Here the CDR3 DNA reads TGTGCCAGCAGCTTTCGGGCTATCAGTGGGTTCTTC. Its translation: CASSFRAISGFF.

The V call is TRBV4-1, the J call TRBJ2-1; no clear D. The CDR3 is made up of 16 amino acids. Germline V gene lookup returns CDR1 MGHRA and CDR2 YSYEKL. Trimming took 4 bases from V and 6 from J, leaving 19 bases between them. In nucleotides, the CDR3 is TGCGCCAGCAGCCCTATAACAGTGGCCCCCCCCAATGAGCAGTTCTTC. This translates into CASSPITVAPPNEQFF.

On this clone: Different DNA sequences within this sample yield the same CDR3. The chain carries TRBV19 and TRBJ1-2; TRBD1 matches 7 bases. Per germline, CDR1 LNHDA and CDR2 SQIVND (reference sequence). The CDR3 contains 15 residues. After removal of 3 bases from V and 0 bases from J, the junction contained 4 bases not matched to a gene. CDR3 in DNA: TGTGCCAGTAGTATCGCCGGGACAGCTAACTATGGCTACACCTTC. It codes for CASSIAGTANYGYTF.

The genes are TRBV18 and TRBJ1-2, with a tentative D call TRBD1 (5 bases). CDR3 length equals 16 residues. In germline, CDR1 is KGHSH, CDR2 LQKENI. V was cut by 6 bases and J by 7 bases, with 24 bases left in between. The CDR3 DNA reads TGTGCCAGCTCGCTTAACCGGGACGACCCCCAGGGTGGCTACACCTTC. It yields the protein CASSLNRDDPQGGYTF.